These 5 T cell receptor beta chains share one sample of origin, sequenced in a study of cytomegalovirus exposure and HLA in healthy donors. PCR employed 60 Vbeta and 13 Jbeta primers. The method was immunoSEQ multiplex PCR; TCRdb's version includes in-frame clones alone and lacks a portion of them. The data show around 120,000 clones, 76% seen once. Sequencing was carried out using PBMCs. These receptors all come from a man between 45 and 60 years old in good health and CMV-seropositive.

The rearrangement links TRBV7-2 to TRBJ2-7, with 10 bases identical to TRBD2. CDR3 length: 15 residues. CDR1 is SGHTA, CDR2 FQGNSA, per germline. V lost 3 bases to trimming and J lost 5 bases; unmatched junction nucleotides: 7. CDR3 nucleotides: TGTGCCAGCAGCTTTCAAGCGGGAGGGCCTCACGAGCAGTACTTC. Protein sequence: CASSFQAGGPHEQYF.

CDR3 protein: CASRPTSGRAWETQYF. The CDR3 bases are TGTGCCAGCAGGCCCACTAGCGGGAGGGCCTGGGAGACCCAGTACTTC. This chain joins TRBV11-2 and TRBJ2-5; 13 bases fit TRBD2. The germline CDR1 and CDR2 sequences are SGHAT and FQNNGV. The CDR3 spans 16 residues. V lost 6 bases and J lost 5; bases outside the gene matches: 9. Complete variable domain (other parts from reference TRBV11-2 and TRBJ2-5): EAGVAQSPRYKIIEKRQSVAFWCNPISGHATLYWYQQILGQGPKLLIQFQNNGVVDDSQLPKDRFSAERLKGVDSTLKIQPAKLEDSAVYLCASRPTSGRAWETQYFGPGTRLLVL.

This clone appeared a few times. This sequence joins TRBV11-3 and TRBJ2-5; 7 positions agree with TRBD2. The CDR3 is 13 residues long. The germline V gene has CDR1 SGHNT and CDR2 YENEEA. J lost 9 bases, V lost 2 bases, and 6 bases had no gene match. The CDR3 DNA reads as TGTGCCAGCAGCTTAAACGGCCGGGGGGCCCAGTACTTC. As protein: CASSLNGRGAQYF.

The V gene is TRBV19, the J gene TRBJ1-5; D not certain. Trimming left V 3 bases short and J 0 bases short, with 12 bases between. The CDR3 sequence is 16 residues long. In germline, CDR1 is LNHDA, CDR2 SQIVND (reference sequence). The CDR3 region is CASSIATVYSNQPQHF. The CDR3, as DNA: TGTGCCAGTAGTATCGCCACAGTCTATAGCAATCAGCCCCAGCATTTT. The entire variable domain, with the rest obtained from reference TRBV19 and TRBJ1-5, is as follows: DGGITQSPKYLFRKEGQNVTLSCEQNLNHDAMYWYRQDPGQGLRLIYYSQIVNDFQKGDIAEGYSVSREKKESFPLTVTSAQKNPTAFYLCASSIATVYSNQPQHFGDGTRLSIL.

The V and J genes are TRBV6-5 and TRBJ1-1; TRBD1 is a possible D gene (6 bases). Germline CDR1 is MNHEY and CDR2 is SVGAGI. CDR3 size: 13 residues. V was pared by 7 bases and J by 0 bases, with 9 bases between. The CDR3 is CASTGTLNTEAFF. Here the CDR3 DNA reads TGTGCCAGCACCGGGACACTGAACACTGAAGCTTTCTTT.